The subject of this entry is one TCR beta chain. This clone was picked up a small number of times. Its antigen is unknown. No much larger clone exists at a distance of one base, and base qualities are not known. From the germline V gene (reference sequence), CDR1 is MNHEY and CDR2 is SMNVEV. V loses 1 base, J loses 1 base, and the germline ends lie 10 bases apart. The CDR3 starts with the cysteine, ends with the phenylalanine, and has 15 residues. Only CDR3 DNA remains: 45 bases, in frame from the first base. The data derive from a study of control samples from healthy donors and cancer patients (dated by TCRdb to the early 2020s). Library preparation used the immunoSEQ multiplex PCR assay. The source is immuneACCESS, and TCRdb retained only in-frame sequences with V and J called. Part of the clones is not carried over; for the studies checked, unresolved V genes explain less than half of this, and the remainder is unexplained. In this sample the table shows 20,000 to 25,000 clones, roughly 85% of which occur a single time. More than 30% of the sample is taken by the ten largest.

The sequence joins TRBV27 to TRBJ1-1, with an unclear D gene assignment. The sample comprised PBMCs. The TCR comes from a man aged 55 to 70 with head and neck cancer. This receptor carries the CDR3 CASSLYPQANTEAFF. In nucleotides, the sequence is TGTGCCAGCAGTTTATACCCACAAGCGAACACTGAAGCTTTCTTT.